Each of the 18 T cell receptor beta chains below was sequenced from the same sample in a study of Tregs in tolerant kidney transplant recipients. Measured with immunoSEQ multiplex PCR; TCRdb has only the in-frame clones, and not every one. The data contain tens of thousands of clones, 80% to 95% of them singletons. The nonmyeloablative bone marrow transplants came from related graft donors, with transient mixed chimerism. Sample: CD4+ T cells from blood (PBMCs), taken 12 months after the transplant. These TCRs come from a human patient who received a combined kidney and bone marrow transplant. Some T cells here may be from the graft donor.

The chain couples TRBV11-2 to TRBJ2-5; 11 bases are a match to TRBD2. The germline CDR1 and CDR2 sequences are SGHAT and FQNNGV. CDR3 size: 15 residues. V was clipped by 7 bases and J by 0 bases; unmatched bases: 4. DNA for the CDR3: TGTGCCAGCACTAGACTAGCGGGGTACCAAGAGACCCAGTACTTC. Translation gives CASTRLAGYQETQYF.

The chain has TRBV4-3 and TRBJ2-1, with D possibly being TRBD2 (5 bases). V lost 0 bases to trimming and J lost 8 bases, with 8 bases between them. This CDR3 has 13 residues. Germline CDR1 LGHNA, CDR2 YSLEER. The CDR3 bases are TGCGCCAGCAGCCAAGATTTCGGGGATGAGCAGTTCTTC. Encoded protein: CASSQDFGDEQFF.

This sequence joins TRBV6-1 and TRBJ1-5, with D uncertain. Germline CDR1 reads MNHNS; CDR2 reads SASEGT. V was cut by 7 bases and J by 5 bases, with 12 bases left in between. This CDR3 has 13 residues. CDR3: CASILGVHQPQHF. The CDR3 DNA follows: TGTGCCAGCATACTCGGGGTTCATCAGCCCCAGCATTTT.

The chain employs TRBV5-6 and TRBJ1-6; D ambiguous. The V end was cut by 3 bases, the J end by 6 bases, with 4 bases between. This CDR3 is built from 12 residues. Germline lookup yields CDR1 SGHDT and CDR2 YYEEEE. The CDR3 loop is CASSSSNSPLHF. The CDR3 DNA follows: TGTGCCAGCAGCTCTTCTAATTCACCCCTCCACTTT.

The table lists this clone with a count of one. V gene TRBV5-5 combines with J gene TRBJ2-7; D unresolved. The CDR3 sequence is 14 residues long. V lost 4 bases to trimming and J lost 0 bases, with 11 bases between them. Germline loops: CDR1 SGHKS, CDR2 YYEKEE (reference sequence). CDR3: CASSAAPSSYEQYF. CDR3 bases: TGTGCCAGCAGCGCGGCCCCTAGCTCCTACGAGCAGTACTTC.

The chain has TRBV7-9 and TRBJ2-3; a possible D gene is TRBD2 (5 bases). The CDR3 spans 15 residues. The ends were cut back, 1 base at V and 2 bases at J, with 10 bases in the middle. Germline CDR1 reads SEHNR; CDR2 reads FQNEAQ (reference sequence). The CDR3 DNA reads TGTGCCAGCAGCTTAGGGATAGCGCACACAGATACGCAGTATTTT. Translated: CASSLGIAHTDTQYF.

The rearrangement uses TRBV11-1 and TRBJ2-7; weak D call: TRBD2 (5 bases). CDR3 size: 16 residues. Germline V lookup: CDR1 SGHAT, CDR2 FQDESV (reference sequence). Between the trimmed V and J ends, which lost 5 bases and 1 base, there was a span of 18 bases. The CDR3 DNA is TGTGCCAGCAGCCGGGCCGGGGTGTCGTTGTCCTACGAGCAGTACTTC. It encodes CASSRAGVSLSYEQYF.

This chain connects TRBV18 to TRBJ1-4; 8 bases fit TRBD1. This CDR3 region has 14 residues. Germline trimming cut 2 bases from V and 8 bases from J; bases unmatched to any gene: 4. Germline loops: CDR1 KGHSH, CDR2 LQKENI. CDR3 nucleotide sequence: TGTGCCAGCTCACCAGGGACAGGCGGAGAAAAACTGTTTTTT. It translates to CASSPGTGGEKLFF.

The gene calls are TRBV5-1 and TRBJ2-1, with D maybe TRBD2 (6 bases). V lost 2 bases to trimming and J lost 0 bases, with 12 bases between them. This CDR3 spans 16 amino acids. The V gene's germline CDR1 is SGHRS and CDR2 YFSETQ. In nucleotides, the CDR3 is TGCGCCAGCAGCTTTAGTACGACTAGCTCCTACAATGAGCAGTTCTTC. Amino acids: CASSFSTTSSYNEQFF. The entire variable domain, with the rest obtained from reference TRBV5-1 and TRBJ2-1, is as follows: KAGVTQTPRYLIKTRGQQVTLSCSPISGHRSVSWYQQTPGQGLQFLFEYFSETQRNKGNFPGRFSGRQFSNSRSEMNVSTLELGDSALYLCASSFSTTSSYNEQFFGPGTRLTVL.

The gene calls are TRBV10-1 and TRBJ2-1, with D perhaps TRBD2 (6 bases). The CDR3 runs to 17 residues. The germline CDR1 and CDR2 sequences are WNHNN and SYGVQD (reference sequence). Trimming removed 2 bases from V and 0 bases from J, with 14 bases in between. Here the CDR3 reads CASSEGTPRNSYNEQFF. CDR3 nucleotides: TGCGCCAGCAGTGAGGGGACTCCTAGGAACTCCTACAATGAGCAGTTCTTC.

This clone was seen once. The chain carries TRBV19 and TRBJ1-6, with TRBD1 matching 9 bases. CDR1 is LNHDA, CDR2 SQIVND, per germline (reference sequence). V shed 8 bases, J shed 0 bases, and the junction held 8 bases outside the gene matches. The length of the CDR3 is 17 residues. The CDR3 DNA is TGTGCCAGTCGACGGACAGGGGCTAGCTCCTATAATTCACCCCTCCACTTT. This codes for CASRRTGASSYNSPLHF.

In this sample, this clone turned up a few times. This chain joins TRBV7-3 and TRBJ2-5, with 7 bases lining up with TRBD2. The CDR3 extends over 13 amino acids. Germline CDR1 is SGHTA and CDR2 is FQGTGA. V was clipped by 8 bases and J by 5 bases; unmatched bases: 8. The CDR3 here is CASAGDPGETQYF. DNA of the CDR3: TGTGCCAGCGCGGGGGACCCGGGGGAGACCCAGTACTTC.

This CDR3 is CASSETTSGSPLHF. CDR3 DNA sequence: TGTGCCAGCAGTGAGACGACATCAGGCTCACCCCTCCACTTT. This chain connects TRBV25-1 to TRBJ1-6; unclear D gene. Germline CDR1 and CDR2: MGHDK and SYGVNS. This CDR3 is built from 14 residues. Deletions cut 3 bases from V and 10 bases from J, with 13 bases between.

V is TRBV10-1 and J is TRBJ1-1; 8 nucleotides agree with TRBD1. The CDR3 is 12 amino acids. V lost 10 bases and J lost 3; bases outside the gene matches: 4. CDR1 is WNHNN, CDR2 SYGVQD, per germline (reference sequence). The CDR3 DNA reads as TGCGCCAACACCAGGGGGCACACTGAAGCTTTCTTT. Amino acids: CANTRGHTEAFF.

The chain links TRBV2 to TRBJ2-3, with D hard to call. The germline V gene encodes CDR1 SNHLY and CDR2 FYNNEI. V was shortened by 6 bases and J by 3 bases, with 4 bases between the two germline ends. The CDR3 has 11 amino acids. The CDR3 DNA reads as TGTGCCAGCAGGGAGACAGATACGCAGTATTTT. Translation: CASRETDTQYF. The full variable domain, with the rest looked up from reference TRBV2 and TRBJ2-3, is EPEVTQTPSHQVTQMGQEVILRCVPISNHLYFYWYRQILGQKVEFLVSFYNNEISEKSEIFDDQFSVERPDGSNFTLKIRSTKLEDSAMYFCASRETDTQYFGPGTRLTVL.

V usage is TRBV9 and J usage is TRBJ2-2; D possibly corresponds to TRBD2 (7 bases). This CDR3 comprises 15 residues. In germline, CDR1 is SGDLS, CDR2 YYNGEE. V lost 2 bases to trimming and J lost 5 bases, with 13 bases between them. The CDR3 protein is CASSVSGGQTGELFF. The CDR3, as DNA: TGTGCCAGCAGCGTGTCGGGGGGACAAACCGGGGAGCTGTTTTTT.

The chain links TRBV4-3 to TRBJ1-2, with no clear D. This CDR3 has 14 residues. The germline V and J ends were trimmed by 0 bases and 5 bases, with 10 bases remaining between them. Germline V gene sequence: CDR1 LGHNA, CDR2 YSLEER. The CDR3 DNA reads TGCGCCAGCAGCCAAGATTTCCAGGCTTATGGCTACACCTTC. This encodes CASSQDFQAYGYTF.

This chain uses TRBV2 with TRBJ1-2; tentative D call: TRBD1 (6 bases). V gave up 6 bases and J gave up 8 bases, with 16 bases separating them. The CDR3 is 13 residues long. Germline values: CDR1 SNHLY, CDR2 FYNNEI. The CDR3 nucleotides are TGTGCCAGCAGCCAGAGACAGGATAGGGGCTACACCTTC. Amino acid sequence: CASSQRQDRGYTF.